A selection of T cell receptor beta chains follows, all from one sample in a study of blood T cell repertoires in COVID-19. Generated by immunoSEQ multiplex PCR, the TCRdb table keeps only in-frame clones and is missing some. The table has about 440,000 clones, about nine tenths seen once; the top ten hold roughly 12%. The specimen sequenced was peripheral blood. These receptor sequences come from a woman between 50 and 59 years old with COVID-19, enrolled during active disease. The CDR3 runs from the conserved cysteine through the conserved F or W. Each record gives: D gene, V gene, J gene, clone size, CDR3 DNA, CDR3 protein. D genes are given only for firm matches. Size is stated for part of the rows, as once, few or many counts, or as a class when the clone is expanded.

>NA|TRBV7-8|TRBJ1-1|NA
TGTGCCAGCAGCTACAGGGAGGGGGCTGAAGCTTTCTTT
CASSYREGAEAFF
>NA|TRBV6-5|TRBJ1-6|NA
TGTGCCAGCAGTTACTCGAATACCGGTCAATCACCCCTCCACTTT
CASSYSNTGQSPLHF
>NA|TRBV7-2|TRBJ1-2|NA
TGTGCCAGCAGCTCGAGACAGGATGTACCTTATGGCTACACCTTC
CASSSRQDVPYGYTF
>TRBD1|TRBV3-1/TRBV3-2|TRBJ1-1|few
TGTGCCAGCAGCCCCATGGACAGGGCCACTGAAGCTTTCTTT
CASSPMDRATEAFF
>TRBD1|TRBV19|TRBJ1-1|NA
TGTGCCAGTAGTCCGGACAGGGTAAGGGGCACTGAAGCTTTCTTT
CASSPDRVRGTEAFF
>NA|TRBV3-1/TRBV3-2|TRBJ2-1|NA
TGTGCCAGCAGCCAAGAAGGGGGCTACAATGAGCAGTTCTTC
CASSQEGGYNEQFF
>TRBD1|TRBV13|TRBJ1-6|NA
TGTGCCAGCAGCTCCCCGGACAGGCAGAATTCACCCCTCCACTTT
CASSSPDRQNSPLHF
>TRBD1|TRBV6-1|TRBJ1-6|NA
TGTGCCAGCAGTGAACGGGACAGGGATTCACCCCTCCACTTT
CASSERDRDSPLHF
>TRBD1|TRBV5-1|TRBJ2-1|few
TGCGCCAGCAGCTTTACAGGGGATGAGCAGTTCTTC
CASSFTGDEQFF
>NA|TRBV30|TRBJ2-3|few
TGTGCCGCCAGGGGCTCCACAGATACGCAGTATTTT
CAARGSTDTQYF
>TRBD2|TRBV9|TRBJ2-3|NA
TGTGCCAGCAGTCCTATAGCGGGGGAAAGGGCAGATACGCAGTATTTT
CASSPIAGERADTQYF
>NA|TRBV9|TRBJ1-1|NA
TGTGCCAGCAGCGCCGCCGGGGGTGGATTTGAAGCTTTCTTT
CASSAAGGGFEAFF
>TRBD1|TRBV12-3/TRBV12-4|TRBJ2-1|NA
TGTGCCAGCAGACAGGGGCGGATGAATGAGCAGTTCTTC
CASRQGRMNEQFF
>TRBD2|TRBV5-1|TRBJ2-6|NA
TGCGCCAGCAGCTTAGCGGGGGGCACCTCTGGGGCCAACGTCCTGACTTTC
CASSLAGGTSGANVLTF
>NA|TRBV5-1|TRBJ1-2|NA
TGCGCCAGCAGCGGTAACGGCGAAATCGGGTATGGCTACACCTTC
CASSGNGEIGYGYTF
>TRBD1|TRBV30|TRBJ1-5|few
TGTGCCTACCGACAGGGGCAAAGCAATCAGCCCCAGCATTTT
CAYRQGQSNQPQHF
>NA|TRBV5-1|TRBJ2-1|NA
TGCGCCAGCAGTTCCCAGGGAGGTCGGGATGAGCAGTTCTTC
CASSSQGGRDEQFF
>NA|TRBV5-6|TRBJ1-5|NA
TGTGCCAGCAGCTTGGGTCCGGGAGGTCAGCCCCAGCATTTT
CASSLGPGGQPQHF
>NA|TRBV30|TRBJ1-1|many
TGTGCCTCCCGCGGGGGGACTGAAGCTTTCTTT
CASRGGTEAFF
>TRBD1|TRBV30|TRBJ2-5|NA
TGTGCCTGGAGTAGGGACAGCCAAGAGACCCAGTACTTC
CAWSRDSQETQYF
>TRBD1|TRBV5-4|TRBJ2-6|NA
TGTGCCAGCAGTCAACCGGGACAGATCTCTGGGGCCAACGTCCTGACTTTC
CASSQPGQISGANVLTF
>NA|TRBV27|TRBJ2-7|NA
TGTGCCAGCAGCCAGGGGTACGAGCAGTACTTC
CASSQGYEQYF
>TRBD1|TRBV2|TRBJ1-1|NA
TGTGCCAGCAGACCAGGACAGGAGAACACTGAAGCTTTCTTT
CASRPGQENTEAFF
>NA|TRBV11-3|TRBJ2-7|once
TGTGCCAGCAGCCCCTCACGGAGCTCCTACGAGCAGTACTTC
CASSPSRSSYEQYF
>TRBD2|TRBV9|TRBJ2-3|NA
TGTGCCAGCAGCCCTGCTTACGGGGGGATAGTAGATACGCAGTATTTT
CASSPAYGGIVDTQYF
>TRBD1|TRBV6-5|TRBJ1-2|NA
TGTGCCAGCAGTACCGGGACAGGGGGTAACTATGGCTACACCTTC
CASSTGTGGNYGYTF
>NA|TRBV19|TRBJ2-1|NA
TGTGCCAGTAGTATCTCACAGGGCTCCTACAATGAGCAGTTCTTC
CASSISQGSYNEQFF
>NA|TRBV6-5|TRBJ2-7|NA
TGTGCCAGCAGAGGCGTCAGGTCCTACGAGCAGTACTTC
CASRGVRSYEQYF
>TRBD1|TRBV11-2|TRBJ1-3|once
TGTGCCAGCAGCTACCGATCTCTTACAGGGGTGAGCTCTGGAAACACCATATATTTT
CASSYRSLTGVSSGNTIYF
>TRBD1|TRBV5-1|TRBJ1-2|NA
TGCGCCAGCAGCTCACTTGGACAGGGGTATGGCTACACCTTC
CASSSLGQGYGYTF
>NA|TRBV5-4|TRBJ1-2|NA
TGTGCCAGCAGCTTGTCCCCTACGAGGGGCTACACCTTC
CASSLSPTRGYTF
>TRBD1|TRBV18|TRBJ1-2|NA
TGTGCCAGCTCACCACCGAATTGGGACAGAACTGGGGGAGGCTACACCTTC
CASSPPNWDRTGGGYTF
>TRBD2|TRBV9|TRBJ2-2|NA
TGTGCCAGCAGCGTTAGCGGGGGTTATACCGGGGAGCTGTTTTTT
CASSVSGGYTGELFF